A selection of T cell receptor beta chains follows, all from one sample in a study of identical twins. From the 5' RACE reads, TCRdb called clonotypes with MiXCR, one entry per CDR3 protein. This sample yields nearly 900,000 distinct CDR3 sequences, of which over 9% are seen a single time; around 1.6% belongs to the top ten. The same specimen was also included in a second study, on yellow fever vaccine responses in identical twins.

Input material: PBMCs. All receptors derive from a woman aged 18-35 years in good health. Each CDR3 is given with its conserved first and last residue. The order of the fields is D gene, V gene, clone size, J gene, CDR3 DNA, CDR3 protein. D genes are given only for firm matches. The listing skips clone size in some rows; elsewhere it reads once, few, many or a size class.

NA	TRBV11-2	NA	TRBJ1-2	TGTGCCAGCAGCCCCCTTAGTGGGCCGGGCTATGGCTACACCTTC	CASSPLSGPGYGYTF
TRBD1	TRBV2	NA	TRBJ2-3	TGTGCCAGCAGTGAATTTGCAGGGGGCTACGCAGATACGCAGTATTTT	CASSEFAGGYADTQYF
TRBD2	TRBV7-9	many	TRBJ2-7	TGTGCCAGCAGCTTATACCGGACTAGCGGATCCTACGAGCAGTACTTC	CASSLYRTSGSYEQYF
TRBD2	TRBV11-3	NA	TRBJ2-1	TGTGCCAGCAGTAAAGAGACGGGGGGCTACAATGAGCAGTTCTTC	CASSKETGGYNEQFF
TRBD2	TRBV11-2	NA	TRBJ2-5	TGTGCCAGCAGCTTATCACTGTTTGGGGTAGCGGGGGGGCAAGAGACCCAGTACTTC	CASSLSLFGVAGGQETQYF
TRBD2	TRBV12-3/TRBV12-4	few	TRBJ2-1	TGTGCCAGCAGGCCTCTAGCGGGAGTTCGGGATGAGCAGTTCTTC	CASRPLAGVRDEQFF
TRBD1	TRBV10-3	once	TRBJ2-1	TGTGCCATCAGCGCCCCGGGACAGGGAAGCTCCTACAATGAGCAGTTCTTC	CAISAPGQGSSYNEQFF
TRBD1	TRBV29-1	few	TRBJ2-3	TGCAGCGTTCGACAGGGATCTAGCACAGATACGCAGTATTTT	CSVRQGSSTDTQYF
NA	TRBV9	NA	TRBJ1-1	TGTGCCAGCAGCGTAGAGAGTTACACTGAAGCTTTCTTT	CASSVESYTEAFF
NA	TRBV12-3/TRBV12-4	few	TRBJ2-5	TGTGCCAGCACCGGACGAAGGGAGACCCAGTACTTC	CASTGRRETQYF
TRBD2	TRBV12-3/TRBV12-4	few	TRBJ2-1	TGTGCCAGCAGTATTCCGACTAGCGTCGGCAATGAGCAGTTCTTC	CASSIPTSVGNEQFF
NA	TRBV5-6	NA	TRBJ1-4	TGTGCCAGCAGCCCGTCCTTTAATGAAAAACTGTTTTTT	CASSPSFNEKLFF
NA	TRBV5-1	NA	TRBJ1-1	TGCGCCAGCATGGTCGCCGGGTCTAACGCTGAAGCTTTCTTT	CASMVAGSNAEAFF
NA	TRBV5-5	NA	TRBJ1-2	TGTGCCAGCAGCTTGGGCCCTCGGAGTGCGGGCTATGGCTACACCTTC	CASSLGPRSAGYGYTF
NA	TRBV20-1	NA	TRBJ2-5	TGCAGTGCTAGGAGCAGGGTTGGCCAAGAGACCCAGTACTTC	CSARSRVGQETQYF
TRBD1	TRBV24-1	many	TRBJ1-1	TGTGCCACCAGTGAGACCGGGACAGGGGGCATCGCTGAAGCTTTCTTT	CATSETGTGGIAEAFF
NA	TRBV20-1	NA	TRBJ2-7	TGCAGTGCTAGTGGGGGATCCCTACCGACCTACGAGCAGTACTTC	CSASGGSLPTYEQYF
NA	TRBV19	NA	TRBJ2-3	TGTGCCAGTAGCGGTCAGCTCTCTAGCACAGATACGCAGTATTTT	CASSGQLSSTDTQYF
NA	TRBV12-3/TRBV12-4	few	TRBJ2-2	TGTGCCAGCAGTTTCCCAGGGAAGAACACCGGGGAGCTGTTTTTT	CASSFPGKNTGELFF
TRBD2	TRBV5-1	NA	TRBJ2-1	TGCGCCAGCAGCGCAGGGAAGGTAAGCGGGATGTCTGAGCAGTTCTTC	CASSAGKVSGMSEQFF
NA	TRBV2	once	TRBJ2-1	TGTGCCAGCAGTGAGACCCAGGCCGCCCTTCACAATGAGCAGTTCTTC	CASSETQAALHNEQFF
TRBD1	TRBV19	NA	TRBJ1-1	TGTGCCAGTAGACCAACAGCAGGGGGTTCTGAAGCTTTCTTT	CASRPTAGGSEAFF
NA	TRBV2	few	TRBJ1-4	TGTGTTTACCACCCATTTGGCAAACGAGTTGAAAAACTGTTTTTT	CVYHPFGKRVEKLFF
NA	TRBV2	NA	TRBJ2-5	TGTGCCAGCAGTGAAGCGCGGTTGAGGGAGACCCAGTACTTC	CASSEARLRETQYF